This T cell receptor (beta chain) was profiled in a study of CD8+ T cells in alopecia areata. About the study: Twice daily, treated patients received 5 to 10 mg of oral tofacitinib. Study-level points and caveats: Sharing of TCR sequences between patients (possibly for HLA-related reasons) was less clear than in mice.

V was trimmed by 6 bases and J by 0 bases, leaving 9 bases between them. Per the germline V gene, CDR1 is PRHDT and CDR2 is FYEKMQ (reference sequence). The length of the CDR3 is 13 residues. Treatment in this sample: oral pan-JAK inhibitor, 5-10 mg twice daily. The sample holds one count of this clone. Its antigen is still unknown. Extracted from the samples, RNA was reverse transcribed into cDNA to serve as the sequencing template. The protocol was immunoSEQ multiplex PCR, while the TCRdb copy is restricted to in-frame clones and leaves out a portion. The sample shows 160,000 or so clones, 58% of them seen only once.

This rearrangement joins TRBV13 to TRBJ2-7, with unresolved D. The material sequenced was CD4+ T cells sorted from blood, taken at approximately week 55, from a patient treated with tofacitinib. This receptor was obtained from a human donor with alopecia areata. The CDR3, as DNA: TGTGCCAGCAGTGGCAGAGACTCCTACGAGCAGTACTTC. Its translation is CASSGRDSYEQYF.